Listed below are T cell receptor beta chains from one sample, sequenced in a study of CD8+CD57+ T cells in acquired aplastic anemia. TCRdb re-analysed the reads in MiXCR, keeping a single row per CDR3 protein. The data show just over 450,000 distinct CDR3 sequences, around 30% seen once. Sequencing used sorted CD4+, CD8+, or CD8+CD57+ T cells (not recorded which) from PBMCs. Receptors originate from a human donor with aplastic anemia. Both conserved end residues are part of each CDR3. Each record gives: J gene, V gene, CDR3 length, clone size, D gene, CDR3 DNA, CDR3 protein. D genes are given only for firm matches. A row's size may be missing; if present it is once, few, many or a size class.

J gene: TRBJ1-1; V gene: TRBV24-1; CDR3 length: 13; clone size: many; D gene: -; CDR3 DNA: TGTGCCACCAGAGCCACAGTGAACACTGAAGCTTTCTTT; CDR3 protein: CATRATVNTEAFF
J gene: TRBJ1-2; V gene: TRBV6-1; CDR3 length: 11; clone size: many; D gene: -; CDR3 DNA: TGTGCCAGCACCAAGGATATCGGCTACACCTTC; CDR3 protein: CASTKDIGYTF
J gene: TRBJ1-1; V gene: TRBV24-1; CDR3 length: 16; clone size: many; D gene: -; CDR3 DNA: TGTGCCACCAGTGATGGCCGCGGAGGGCGGAACACTGAAGCTTTCTTT; CDR3 protein: CATSDGRGGRNTEAFF
J gene: TRBJ1-2; V gene: TRBV7-2; CDR3 length: 14; clone size: few; D gene: -; CDR3 DNA: TGTGCCAGCAGCACTACATTGTCCCGCTATGGCTACACCTTC; CDR3 protein: CASSTTLSRYGYTF
J gene: TRBJ1-1; V gene: TRBV7-2; CDR3 length: 13; clone size: many; D gene: -; CDR3 DNA: TGTGCCAGCAGCTGGCGGTCAGGAACTGAAGCTTTCTTT; CDR3 protein: CASSWRSGTEAFF
J gene: TRBJ1-5; V gene: TRBV29-1; CDR3 length: 16; clone size: -; D gene: -; CDR3 DNA: TGCAGCGTTGAAGATACCGGGGGCAGTGGTAATCAGCCCCAGCATTTT; CDR3 protein: CSVEDTGGSGNQPQHF
J gene: TRBJ2-7; V gene: TRBV6-1; CDR3 length: 15; clone size: few; D gene: -; CDR3 DNA: TGTGCCAGCACTCAATCCTCGGGGGCTCGGTACGAGCAGTACTTC; CDR3 protein: CASTQSSGARYEQYF
J gene: TRBJ1-2; V gene: TRBV2; CDR3 length: 14; clone size: -; D gene: TRBD1; CDR3 DNA: TGTGCCAGCACCGAGGGCTCAGGGGGCCCTGGCTACACCTTC; CDR3 protein: CASTEGSGGPGYTF
J gene: TRBJ1-2; V gene: TRBV9; CDR3 length: 11; clone size: -; D gene: -; CDR3 DNA: TGTGCCAGCAGCGAGGTGGGAGGCTACACCTTC; CDR3 protein: CASSEVGGYTF
J gene: TRBJ1-5; V gene: TRBV6-1; CDR3 length: 16; clone size: few; D gene: TRBD1; CDR3 DNA: TGTGCCAGCAGGTTGGGGACAGGGGATAGCAATCAGCCCCAGCATTTT; CDR3 protein: CASRLGTGDSNQPQHF
J gene: TRBJ1-1; V gene: TRBV7-3; CDR3 length: 13; clone size: many; D gene: -; CDR3 DNA: TGTGCCAGCAGCTTAGAGCGGTACACTGAAGCTTTCTTT; CDR3 protein: CASSLERYTEAFF
J gene: TRBJ2-7; V gene: TRBV30; CDR3 length: 12; clone size: many; D gene: -; CDR3 DNA: TGTGCCTGGAGATCGTACCCCTACGAGCAGTACTTC; CDR3 protein: CAWRSYPYEQYF
J gene: TRBJ2-3; V gene: TRBV3-1; CDR3 length: 17; clone size: -; D gene: TRBD2; CDR3 DNA: TGTGCCAGCAGCCCCGGGACTAGCGCGTTTCTGGCAGATACGCAGTGTTTT; CDR3 protein: CASSPGTSAFLADTQCF
J gene: TRBJ1-2; V gene: TRBV9; CDR3 length: 15; clone size: many; D gene: -; CDR3 DNA: TGTGCCAGCAGCGTCCTACCCAACAGAAACTATGGCTACACCTTC; CDR3 protein: CASSVLPNRNYGYTF
J gene: TRBJ1-1; V gene: TRBV11-2; CDR3 length: 15; clone size: few; D gene: TRBD1; CDR3 DNA: TGTGCCAGCAGCTTGATGGGACAGGGTAGGACTGAAGCTTTCTTT; CDR3 protein: CASSLMGQGRTEAFF
J gene: TRBJ1-2; V gene: TRBV2; CDR3 length: 11; clone size: many; D gene: -; CDR3 DNA: TGTGCCACCCAACGTGGGGATGGCTACACCTTC; CDR3 protein: CATQRGDGYTF
J gene: TRBJ2-7; V gene: TRBV2; CDR3 length: 13; clone size: many; D gene: -; CDR3 DNA: TGTGCCAGCAACCCCGCGGGGGCGGGGGAGCAGTACTTC; CDR3 protein: CASNPAGAGEQYF
J gene: TRBJ1-3; V gene: TRBV6-1; CDR3 length: 15; clone size: -; D gene: -; CDR3 DNA: TGTGCCAGCACCCCCAGGGAGGTCCCTGGAAACACCATATATTTT; CDR3 protein: CASTPREVPGNTIYF
J gene: TRBJ1-1; V gene: TRBV12-3/TRBV12-4; CDR3 length: 14; clone size: few; D gene: TRBD1; CDR3 DNA: TGTGCCAGCAGTTCCGGTCCCGGGACAGTTAAAGCTTTCTTT; CDR3 protein: CASSSGPGTVKAFF
J gene: TRBJ2-5; V gene: TRBV15; CDR3 length: 15; clone size: -; D gene: -; CDR3 DNA: TGTGCCACCAGCAGAGAAACGGGCCTGGGAGAGACCCAGTACTTC; CDR3 protein: CATSRETGLGETQYF
J gene: TRBJ1-3; V gene: TRBV30; CDR3 length: 15; clone size: -; D gene: -; CDR3 DNA: TGTGCCTGGAGGAGGGCTGTTCAATCTGGAAACACCATATATTTT; CDR3 protein: CAWRRAVQSGNTIYF
J gene: TRBJ2-1; V gene: TRBV19; CDR3 length: 12; clone size: -; D gene: -; CDR3 DNA: TGTGCCAGTAGACTAGGGTTAAATGAGCAGTTCTTC; CDR3 protein: CASRLGLNEQFF
J gene: TRBJ2-5; V gene: TRBV10-3; CDR3 length: 14; clone size: many; D gene: TRBD2; CDR3 DNA: TGTGCCATCAGTCTAGCGGGAGTTGTGGAGACCCAGTACTTC; CDR3 protein: CAISLAGVVETQYF
J gene: TRBJ1-1; V gene: TRBV24-1; CDR3 length: 13; clone size: many; D gene: -; CDR3 DNA: TGTGCCACCAGGGGACTCCAGAACACTGAAGCTTTCTTT; CDR3 protein: CATRGLQNTEAFF
J gene: TRBJ1-6; V gene: TRBV25-1; CDR3 length: 18; clone size: -; D gene: -; CDR3 DNA: TGTGCCAGCAGCCAAGATGTACGGGGGAGCTCCTATAATTCACCCCTCCACTTT; CDR3 protein: CASSQDVRGSSYNSPLHF
J gene: TRBJ1-5; V gene: TRBV11-1; CDR3 length: 17; clone size: -; D gene: -; CDR3 DNA: TGTGCCAGCAGCCGAACGTCCGGGGGATTAAGCAATCAGCCCCAGCATTTT; CDR3 protein: CASSRTSGGLSNQPQHF
J gene: TRBJ2-2; V gene: TRBV2; CDR3 length: 14; clone size: few; D gene: -; CDR3 DNA: TGTGCCAGCAGGGGCTTGATCAACACCGGGGAGCTGTTTTTT; CDR3 protein: CASRGLINTGELFF
J gene: TRBJ2-7; V gene: TRBV5-8; CDR3 length: 9; clone size: few; D gene: -; CDR3 DNA: TGTGCCAGCAAAGGCGAGCAGTACTTC; CDR3 protein: CASKGEQYF
J gene: TRBJ1-5; V gene: TRBV27; CDR3 length: 14; clone size: few; D gene: -; CDR3 DNA: TGTGCCAGCAGTTCTGTAAGGGACGATCAGCCCCAGCATTTT; CDR3 protein: CASSSVRDDQPQHF
J gene: TRBJ1-5; V gene: TRBV19; CDR3 length: 17; clone size: -; D gene: -; CDR3 DNA: TGTGCCAGTAGTATAAAAAGATTTCGTGGGGCCAATCAGCCCCAGCATTTT; CDR3 protein: CASSIKRFRGANQPQHF
J gene: TRBJ1-5; V gene: TRBV18; CDR3 length: 13; clone size: -; D gene: -; CDR3 DNA: TGTGCCAGCTCACCGGCAAATAATCAGCCCCAGCATTTT; CDR3 protein: CASSPANNQPQHF
J gene: TRBJ2-1; V gene: TRBV7-6; CDR3 length: 15; clone size: -; D gene: -; CDR3 DNA: TGTGCCGGCAGCCTATCAGGGGGGGTGGCCAATGAGCAGTTCTTC; CDR3 protein: CAGSLSGGVANEQFF
J gene: TRBJ1-2; V gene: TRBV12-3/TRBV12-4; CDR3 length: 14; clone size: few; D gene: -; CDR3 DNA: TGTGCCAGCAGTTTGGGCGGGACCTACTATGGCTACACCTTC; CDR3 protein: CASSLGGTYYGYTF
J gene: TRBJ1-6; V gene: TRBV10-2; CDR3 length: 16; clone size: once; D gene: -; CDR3 DNA: TGCGCCAGCAGTGAGTCGTTGGGACATGGCAATTCACCCCTCCACTTT; CDR3 protein: CASSESLGHGNSPLHF
J gene: TRBJ1-3; V gene: TRBV12-3/TRBV12-4; CDR3 length: 15; clone size: -; D gene: -; CDR3 DNA: TGTGCCAGTTCGGACGGATTTTACTCTGGAAACACCATATATTTT; CDR3 protein: CASSDGFYSGNTIYF
J gene: TRBJ1-2; V gene: TRBV6-2/TRBV6-3; CDR3 length: 15; clone size: few; D gene: -; CDR3 DNA: TGTGCCAGCAGTTACTCGGGAGGGCTCGCCTATGGCTACACCTTC; CDR3 protein: CASSYSGGLAYGYTF
J gene: TRBJ1-6; V gene: TRBV12-3/TRBV12-4; CDR3 length: 15; clone size: few; D gene: -; CDR3 DNA: TGTGCCAGCAGTGTGACAGGCTCCTATAATTCACCCCTCCACTTT; CDR3 protein: CASSVTGSYNSPLHF
J gene: TRBJ2-7; V gene: TRBV19; CDR3 length: 17; clone size: -; D gene: -; CDR3 DNA: TGTGCCAGTAGTATAGAGGGTGGACGAGGACGAAACTACGAGCAGTACTTC; CDR3 protein: CASSIEGGRGRNYEQYF
J gene: TRBJ2-7; V gene: TRBV7-9; CDR3 length: 14; clone size: -; D gene: TRBD2; CDR3 DNA: TGTGCCAGCAGCTTCGGGATAGCGGGGGGCTTGCAGTACTTC; CDR3 protein: CASSFGIAGGLQYF
J gene: TRBJ1-1; V gene: TRBV5-4; CDR3 length: 14; clone size: -; D gene: -; CDR3 DNA: TGTGCCAGCAGCTTGTACCCCACGGGCACTGAAGCTTTCTTT; CDR3 protein: CASSLYPTGTEAFF
J gene: TRBJ2-7; V gene: TRBV2; CDR3 length: 15; clone size: few; D gene: -; CDR3 DNA: TGTGCCAGCTCGCGGCTAGCGCGAAGCTCCTACGAGCAGTACTTC; CDR3 protein: CASSRLARSSYEQYF
J gene: TRBJ2-3; V gene: TRBV2; CDR3 length: 14; clone size: few; D gene: -; CDR3 DNA: TGTGCCAGCAGTGGGTCTTGGGTGGGAGATACGCAGTATTTT; CDR3 protein: CASSGSWVGDTQYF
J gene: TRBJ1-1; V gene: TRBV5-1; CDR3 length: 15; clone size: few; D gene: TRBD1; CDR3 DNA: TGCGCCAGCAGTAGGGGGGACAGGATGAACACTGAAGCTTTCTTT; CDR3 protein: CASSRGDRMNTEAFF
J gene: TRBJ2-5; V gene: TRBV7-2; CDR3 length: 16; clone size: -; D gene: TRBD2; CDR3 DNA: TGTGCCAGCAGCGTGATGAGACTAGCGCTACAAGAGACCCAGTACTTC; CDR3 protein: CASSVMRLALQETQYF
J gene: TRBJ1-5; V gene: TRBV15; CDR3 length: 13; clone size: many; D gene: -; CDR3 DNA: TGTGCCACCAGCAGAGACACAAATCAGCCCCAGCATTTT; CDR3 protein: CATSRDTNQPQHF
J gene: TRBJ2-1; V gene: TRBV7-2; CDR3 length: 14; clone size: -; D gene: -; CDR3 DNA: TGTGCCAGCAGTTTAATAGACCGAGACAATGAGCAGTTCTTC; CDR3 protein: CASSLIDRDNEQFF
J gene: TRBJ2-5; V gene: TRBV11-2; CDR3 length: 17; clone size: many; D gene: -; CDR3 DNA: TGTGCCAGCAGCCATATTCTCCGGGACACGGGGAAGGAGACCCAGTACTTC; CDR3 protein: CASSHILRDTGKETQYF
J gene: TRBJ2-1; V gene: TRBV20-1; CDR3 length: 13; clone size: -; D gene: TRBD2; CDR3 DNA: TGCAGTGCCATTACTAGCGGGTACAATGAGCAGTTCTTC; CDR3 protein: CSAITSGYNEQFF
J gene: TRBJ2-5; V gene: TRBV10-3; CDR3 length: 15; clone size: few; D gene: -; CDR3 DNA: TGTGCCAGCAGTGAAGGATACAGGTCCCAAGAGACCCAGTACTTC; CDR3 protein: CASSEGYRSQETQYF
J gene: TRBJ2-7; V gene: TRBV20-1; CDR3 length: 13; clone size: many; D gene: -; CDR3 DNA: TGCAGTGCAACCTTAGGGGAGGCCTACGAGCAGTACTTC; CDR3 protein: CSATLGEAYEQYF
J gene: TRBJ2-7; V gene: TRBV19; CDR3 length: 15; clone size: -; D gene: TRBD2; CDR3 DNA: TGTGCCAGTAGTTGGGGCGGGGGGCCAACCATAAACTACTACTTC; CDR3 protein: CASSWGGGPTINYYF
J gene: TRBJ2-1; V gene: TRBV7-8; CDR3 length: 14; clone size: few; D gene: -; CDR3 DNA: TGTGCCAGCAGCTCCAGACTCCGAGACAATGAGCAGTTCTTC; CDR3 protein: CASSSRLRDNEQFF
J gene: TRBJ1-2; V gene: TRBV2; CDR3 length: 14; clone size: many; D gene: -; CDR3 DNA: TGTGCCAGTATAGACCTTCGGGGACGGAATGGCTACACCTTC; CDR3 protein: CASIDLRGRNGYTF